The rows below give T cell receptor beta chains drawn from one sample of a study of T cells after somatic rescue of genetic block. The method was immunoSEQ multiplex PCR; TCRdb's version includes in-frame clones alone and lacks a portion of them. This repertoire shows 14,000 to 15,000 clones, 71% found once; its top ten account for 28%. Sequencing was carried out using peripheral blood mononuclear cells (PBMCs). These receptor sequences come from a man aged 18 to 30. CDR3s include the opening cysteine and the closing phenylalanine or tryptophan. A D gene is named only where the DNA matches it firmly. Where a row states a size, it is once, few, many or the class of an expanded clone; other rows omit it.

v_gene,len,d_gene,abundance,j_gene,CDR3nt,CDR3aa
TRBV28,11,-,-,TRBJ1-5,TGTGCCAGCAGGGGAGGGAGGCCCCAGCATTTT,CASRGGRPQHF
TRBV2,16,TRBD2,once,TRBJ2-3,TGTGCCACGCGGGAGGGACTAGCGGGGCCCGCAGATACGCAGTATTTT,CATREGLAGPADTQYF
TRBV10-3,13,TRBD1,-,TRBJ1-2,TGTGCCATCAGCCCGGGACAGTCATATGGCTACACCTTC,CAISPGQSYGYTF
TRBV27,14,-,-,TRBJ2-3,TGTGCCAGCAGTTTGCAAACTGCGGCAGATACGCAGTATTTT,CASSLQTAADTQYF
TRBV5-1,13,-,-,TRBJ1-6,TGCGCCAGCAGCTCCCGGGATAATTCACCCCTCCACTTT,CASSSRDNSPLHF
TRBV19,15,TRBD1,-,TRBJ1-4,TGTGCCAGTAGTTCCCCCGGGACAGTTTATGAAAAACTGTTTTTT,CASSSPGTVYEKLFF
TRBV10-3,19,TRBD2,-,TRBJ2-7,TGTGCCATCAGTGGGGCCGGGACTAGCGGGGGGGCGAGAGTCTACGAGCAGTACTTC,CAISGAGTSGGARVYEQYF
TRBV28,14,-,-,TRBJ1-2,TGTGCCAGCAGTCTAGTAGGGGAGATTTATGGCTACACCTTC,CASSLVGEIYGYTF
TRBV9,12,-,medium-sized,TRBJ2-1,TGTGCCAGCAGCGTAGGGATCAATGAGCAGTTCTTC,CASSVGINEQFF
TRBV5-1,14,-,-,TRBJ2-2,TGCGCCAGCAGCTTTGGAAAGGATACCGGGGAGCTGTTTTTT,CASSFGKDTGELFF
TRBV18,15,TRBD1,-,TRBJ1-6,TGTGCCAGCTCATTGACAGGGAACAGGCCTTCACCCCTCCACTTT,CASSLTGNRPSPLHF
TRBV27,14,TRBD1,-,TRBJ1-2,TGTGCCAGCAGCCTTCAGGGGGCGAATTATGGCTACACCTTC,CASSLQGANYGYTF
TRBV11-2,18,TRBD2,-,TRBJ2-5,TGTGCCAGCAGCCGAGGGACTAGCGGGAGAGGGGGCCAAGAGACCCAGTACTTC,CASSRGTSGRGGQETQYF
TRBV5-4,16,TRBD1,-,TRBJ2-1,TGTGCCAGCAGCTTAGGGACAGGGGCACCCTACAATGAGCAGTTCTTC,CASSLGTGAPYNEQFF
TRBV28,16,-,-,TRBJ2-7,TGTGCCCACAGGCGCAGGGGTGGATCACCCTCCTACGAGCAGTACTTC,CAHRRRGGSPSYEQYF
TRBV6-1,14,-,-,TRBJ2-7,TGTGCCAACCGCGACCGTGAGCGGCGGGGCGAGCAGTACTTC,CANRDRERRGEQYF
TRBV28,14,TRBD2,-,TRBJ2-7,TGTGCCAGCAGTTTCGGACTAGCGGGCTACGAGCAGTACTTC,CASSFGLAGYEQYF
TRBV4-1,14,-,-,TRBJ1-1,TGCGCCAGCAGCCAAGATGCGAGTAGCCCTGAAGCTTTCTTT,CASSQDASSPEAFF
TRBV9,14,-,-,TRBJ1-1,TGTGCCAGCAGCGCCCTGACGGCGAACACTGAAGCTTTCTTT,CASSALTANTEAFF
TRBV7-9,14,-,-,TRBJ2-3,TGTGCCAGCAGCTTAGTCCGTTTCACAGATACGCAGTATTTT,CASSLVRFTDTQYF
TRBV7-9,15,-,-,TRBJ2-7,TGTGCCAGCAGCTTAGAATGGGGGCCTACGAACGAGCAGTACTTC,CASSLEWGPTNEQYF
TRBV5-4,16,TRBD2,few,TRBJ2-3,TGTGCCAGCAGCTTTAGGTTTAGCGGGAGGTCGGATACGCAGTATTTT,CASSFRFSGRSDTQYF
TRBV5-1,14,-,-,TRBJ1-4,TGCGCCAGCAGCTTGTGGGGGGAAATGGAAAAACTGTTTTTT,CASSLWGEMEKLFF
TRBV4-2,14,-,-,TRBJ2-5,TGTGCCAGCAGCAGGGGAGTGAATGAAGAGACCCAGTACTTC,CASSRGVNEETQYF
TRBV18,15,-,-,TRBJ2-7,TGTGCCAGCTCACCACAGTTGGGGGCAGAAGACGAGCAGTACTTC,CASSPQLGAEDEQYF
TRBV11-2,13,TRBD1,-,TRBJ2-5,TGTGCCAGCATCCCCGGGACAGGGGAGACCCAGTACTTC,CASIPGTGETQYF
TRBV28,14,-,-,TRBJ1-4,TGTGCCAGCAGTTTGCAGGGAATAGGAGAAAAACTGTTTTTT,CASSLQGIGEKLFF
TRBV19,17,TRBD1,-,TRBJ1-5,TGTGCCAGTAGTCCCGACAGGGGGCGAAATGGCAATCAGCCCCAGCATTTT,CASSPDRGRNGNQPQHF
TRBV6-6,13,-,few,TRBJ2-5,TGTGCCAGCAGTTACGTTTTGGGGGAGACCCAGTACTTC,CASSYVLGETQYF
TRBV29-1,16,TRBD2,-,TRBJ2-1,TGCAGCGTTGAAAAAAGGCGGGAGGGCTCCTACAATGAGCAGTTCTTC,CSVEKRREGSYNEQFF
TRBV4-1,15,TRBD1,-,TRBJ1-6,TGCGCCAGCAGCCAAGAAGGCCAGGGGGCTTTACCCCTCCACTTT,CASSQEGQGALPLHF
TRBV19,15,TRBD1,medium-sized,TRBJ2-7,TGTGCCAGTAGCGAACAGGGGGCCTCTCCCTACGAGCAGTACTTC,CASSEQGASPYEQYF
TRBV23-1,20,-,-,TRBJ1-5,TGCGCCAGCAGTCTGGCGGAGGGACTAGCAATCAACGGGATTAGGGTGCCCCAGCATTTT,CASSLAEGLAINGIRVPQHF
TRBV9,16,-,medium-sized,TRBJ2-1,TGTGCCAGCAGCCCCAGTGGGTCTAGCTCCTACAATGAGCAGTTCTTC,CASSPSGSSSYNEQFF
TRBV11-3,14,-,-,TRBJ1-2,TGTGCCAGCAGCTTAGCGCGGCATAACTATGGCTACACCTTC,CASSLARHNYGYTF
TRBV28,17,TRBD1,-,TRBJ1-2,TGTGCCAGCAGTTTCTCCAGACAGGGTATTTCTAACTATGGCTACACCTTC,CASSFSRQGISNYGYTF
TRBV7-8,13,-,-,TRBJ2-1,TGTGCCAGCGGGCTAGCGTCAGAGGACGAGCAGTTCTTC,CASGLASEDEQFF
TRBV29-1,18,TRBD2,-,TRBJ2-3,TGCAGCGTTCAAAAACTAGCGGGAGGGCCTCGGATCACAGATACGCAGTATTTT,CSVQKLAGGPRITDTQYF
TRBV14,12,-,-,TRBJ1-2,TGTGCCAGCAGCCTGACCGGGACCCTAAAATTCTTC,CASSLTGTLKFF
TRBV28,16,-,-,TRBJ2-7,TGTGCCAGCAGTTTAGTATCAGTGACCTCACTCTACGAGCAGTACTTC,CASSLVSVTSLYEQYF
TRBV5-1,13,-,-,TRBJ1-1,TGCGCCAGCAGCTTGATGCGGAACACTGAAGCTTTCTTT,CASSLMRNTEAFF
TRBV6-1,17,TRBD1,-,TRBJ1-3,TGTGCCAGCAGTGAAAGTCTGAGGGGGCGACTCGGAAACACCATATATTTT,CASSESLRGRLGNTIYF
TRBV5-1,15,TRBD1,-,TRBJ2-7,TGCGCCAGCAGCTTGGCCGGACAGGGAAACTACGAGCAGTACTTC,CASSLAGQGNYEQYF
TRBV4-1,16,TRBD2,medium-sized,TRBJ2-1,TGCGCCAGCAGCCATGGAGCGGGAGGGACCTACAATGAGCAGTTCTTC,CASSHGAGGTYNEQFF
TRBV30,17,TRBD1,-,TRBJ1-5,TGTGCCTGGAGTCACACTTCAGGGGGAAATAGCAATCAGCCCCAGCATTTT,CAWSHTSGGNSNQPQHF
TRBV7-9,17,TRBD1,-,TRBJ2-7,TGTGCCAGCAGGGGTGCGGGACAGGGCCTTTTAAACCTGGAGCAGTACTTC,CASRGAGQGLLNLEQYF
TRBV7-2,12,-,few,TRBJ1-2,TGTGCCAGCAGCTTGAATCCGGTGGGCTACACCTTC,CASSLNPVGYTF
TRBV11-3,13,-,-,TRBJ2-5,TGTGCCAGCAGCCATCCCCCGAGGGAGACCCAGTACTTC,CASSHPPRETQYF
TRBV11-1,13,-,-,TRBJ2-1,TGTGCCAGCAGCTTAAGCGGGTCCAATGAGCAGTTCTTC,CASSLSGSNEQFF
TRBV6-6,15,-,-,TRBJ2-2,TGTGCCAGCAGCTCCTATATCCGTTTCACCGGGGAGCTGTTTTTT,CASSSYIRFTGELFF
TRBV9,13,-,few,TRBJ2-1,TGTGCCAGCAGCGTAGGAAGCCCCAATGAGCAGTTCTTC,CASSVGSPNEQFF
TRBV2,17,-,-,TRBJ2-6,TGTGCCAGCAGTGAAGGGACGATGCCCTCTGGGGCCAACGTCCTGACTTTC,CASSEGTMPSGANVLTF
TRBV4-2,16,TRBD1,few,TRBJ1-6,TGTGCCAGCAGCCAGGGGGGGACAGGGAAAAATTCACCCCTCCACTTT,CASSQGGTGKNSPLHF
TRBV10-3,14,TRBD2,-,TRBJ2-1,TGTGCCATCAGAAGACTAGCGGGAAACAATGAGCAGTTCTTC,CAIRRLAGNNEQFF
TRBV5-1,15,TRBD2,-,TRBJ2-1,TGCGCCAGCAGCGCGGGGGGGACCTCCTACAATGAGCAGTTCTTC,CASSAGGTSYNEQFF
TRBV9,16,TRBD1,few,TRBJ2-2,TGTGCCAGCAGCGTACCCCGACAGGGAGACACCGGGGAGCTGTTTTTT,CASSVPRQGDTGELFF
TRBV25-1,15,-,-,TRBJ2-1,TGTGCCAGCAGTCCCGATTCCGGGACCTACAATGAGCAGTTCTTC,CASSPDSGTYNEQFF
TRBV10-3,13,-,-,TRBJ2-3,TGTGCCATCAGTGAGTCCACGGCAGATACGCAGTATTTT,CAISESTADTQYF